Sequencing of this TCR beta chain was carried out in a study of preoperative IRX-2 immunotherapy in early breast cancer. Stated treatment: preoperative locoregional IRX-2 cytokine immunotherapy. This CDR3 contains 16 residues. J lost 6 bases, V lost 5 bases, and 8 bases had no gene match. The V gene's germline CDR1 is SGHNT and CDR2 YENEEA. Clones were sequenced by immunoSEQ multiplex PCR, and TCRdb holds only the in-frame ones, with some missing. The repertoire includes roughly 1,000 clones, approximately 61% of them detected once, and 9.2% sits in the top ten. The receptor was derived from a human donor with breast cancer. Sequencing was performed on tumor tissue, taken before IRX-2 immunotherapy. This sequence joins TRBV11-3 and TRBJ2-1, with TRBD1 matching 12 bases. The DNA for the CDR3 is TGTGCCAGCAGCAACCGGGACAGGGGGCAAGGCAATGAGCAGTTCTTC. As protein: CASSNRDRGQGNEQFF.